The 14 T cell receptor beta chains below all came from one sample that was sequenced in a study of cytomegalovirus exposure and HLA in healthy donors. The PCR contained 60 Vbeta and 13 Jbeta primers. The repertoire was sequenced with immunoSEQ multiplex PCR; TCRdb's copy has only in-frame clones and lacks some. In the table there are 100,000 to 150,000 clones, about four fifths of which are singletons. The sample taken for sequencing was PBMCs. These receptors were obtained from a middle-aged woman in good health and CMV-seronegative.

The gene calls are TRBV5-8 and TRBJ2-7; D uncertain. The germline V gene has CDR1 SGHTS and CDR2 YDEGEE. V lost 0 bases to trimming and J lost 3 bases, with 7 bases between them. This CDR3 spans 13 amino acids. The CDR3 here is CASSLELNYEQYF. The DNA for the CDR3 is TGTGCCAGCAGCTTGGAGCTTAACTACGAGCAGTACTTC.

The chain uses TRBV28 and TRBJ2-5, with 8 bases lining up with TRBD1. Looked up from germline, CDR1 is MDHEN and CDR2 is SYDVKM. The CDR3 sequence is 17 residues long. V lost 6 bases to trimming and J lost 0 bases; unmatched junction nucleotides: 12. CDR3 bases: TGTGCCAGCAGACCTGGACAGGGTGTGGCGTACCAAGAGACCCAGTACTTC. This gives the protein CASRPGQGVAYQETQYF.

The chain links TRBV9 to TRBJ2-5, with TRBD2 as a possible D gene (6 bases). The length of the CDR3 is 11 residues. Germline V gene lookup returns CDR1 SGDLS and CDR2 YYNGEE. Trimming removed 7 bases from V and 5 bases from J, with 9 bases in between. This chain's CDR3 is CASGGDETQYF. The CDR3 DNA is TGTGCCAGCGGAGGGGATGAGACCCAGTACTTC.

The table lists this clone with a few counts. The rearrangement links TRBV27 to TRBJ2-7; the D gene is possibly TRBD2 (5 bases). Trimming removed 6 bases from V and 10 bases from J, with 22 bases in between. Per the germline V gene, CDR1 is MNHEY and CDR2 is SMNVEV (reference sequence). The CDR3 length is 14 residues. This chain's CDR3 is CASSNRPPATTQYF. The CDR3 DNA is TGTGCCAGCAGCAACCGCCCTCCGGCGACTACTCAGTACTTC.

V gene TRBV12-5 combines with J gene TRBJ1-1; the D gene is possibly TRBD1 (5 bases). Deletions cut 2 bases from V and 2 bases from J, with 12 bases between. Germline CDR1 reads LGHNT; CDR2 reads FRNRAP. CDR3 length: 15 residues. Here the CDR3 DNA reads TGTGCTAGTGGTTTGCTCCCCGACAGTAACACTGAAGCTTTCTTT. It codes for CASGLLPDSNTEAFF.

The chain joins TRBV4-3 to TRBJ2-6; TRBD1 might be the D (6 bases). The V gene's germline CDR1 is LGHNA and CDR2 YSLEER. V lost 4 bases, J lost 4 bases, and 8 bases lay in between. The CDR3 totals 14 residues. The DNA for the CDR3 is TGCGCCAGCAGCCCAGGGGTAGGGGCCAACGTCCTGACTTTC. It specifies CASSPGVGANVLTF.

The chain carries TRBV5-1 and TRBJ2-1, with D maybe TRBD1 (6 bases). The CDR3 runs 16 residues. CDR1 and CDR2 from the germline V gene are SGHRS and YFSETQ. V lost 0 bases, J lost 4 bases, and 14 bases lay in between. The CDR3 reads CASSLAVGARYNEQFF. The CDR3 DNA is TGCGCCAGCAGCTTGGCCGTGGGGGCAAGGTACAATGAGCAGTTCTTC. The whole variable domain, remainder taken from reference TRBV5-1 and TRBJ2-1, is KAGVTQTPRYLIKTRGQQVTLSCSPISGHRSVSWYQQTPGQGLQFLFEYFSETQRNKGNFPGRFSGRQFSNSRSEMNVSTLELGDSALYLCASSLAVGARYNEQFFGPGTRLTVL.

This clone has only a few counts. The chain has TRBV2 and TRBJ1-2; 9 bases line up with TRBD1. The CDR3 spans 13 residues. With 6 bases clipped from V and 5 bases from J, the junction kept 4 bases outside the gene matches. Per germline, CDR1 SNHLY and CDR2 FYNNEI. Here the CDR3 reads CASRAQGAYGYTF. The CDR3 DNA is TGTGCCAGCAGGGCACAGGGGGCGTATGGCTACACCTTC.

This clone occurred a few times. This chain joins TRBV27 and TRBJ2-6, with TRBD1 as a possible D gene (5 bases). Trimming cost V 5 bases and J 0 bases, with 14 bases left between them. This CDR3 is built from 17 residues. From germline, CDR1 is MNHEY and CDR2 SMNVEV (reference sequence). CDR3 in DNA: TGTGCCAGCAGTCCCCTGACAGCCCACTCTGGGGCCAACGTCCTGACTTTC. This encodes CASSPLTAHSGANVLTF. The full variable domain, completed using reference TRBV27 and TRBJ2-6, is EAQVTQNPRYLITVTGKKLTVTCSQNMNHEYMSWYRQDPGLGLRQIYYSMNVEVTDKGDVPEGYKVSRKEKRNFPLILESPSPNQTSLYFCASSPLTAHSGANVLTFGAGSRLTVL.

V and J are TRBV4-2 and TRBJ1-1, with 9 positions matching TRBD1. The CDR3 runs 14 residues. Germline loops: CDR1 LGHNA, CDR2 YNFKEQ. V trimming: 3 bases; J trimming: 1 base; junction bases outside the gene matches: 0. The CDR3 sequence is CASSQDRGNTEAFF. The CDR3, as DNA: TGTGCCAGCAGCCAGGACAGGGGGAACACTGAAGCTTTCTTT.

This chain connects TRBV5-1 to TRBJ1-5, with D perhaps TRBD1 (5 bases). V lost 4 bases and J lost 4, with 12 bases in between. The CDR3 is made up of 14 amino acids. Germline CDR1 reads SGHRS; CDR2 reads YFSETQ. The CDR3 loop reads CASSPGELNQPQHF. As DNA, the CDR3 is TGCGCCAGCAGCCCGGGGGAGTTGAATCAGCCCCAGCATTTT. The complete variable domain, with remaining parts taken from reference TRBV5-1 and TRBJ1-5, reads KAGVTQTPRYLIKTRGQQVTLSCSPISGHRSVSWYQQTPGQGLQFLFEYFSETQRNKGNFPGRFSGRQFSNSRSEMNVSTLELGDSALYLCASSPGELNQPQHFGDGTRLSIL.

J is TRBJ1-2 and V is TRBV7-2; 7 nucleotides agree with TRBD1. The CDR3 is 13 amino acids. V trimming: 5 bases; J trimming: 6 bases; junction bases outside the gene matches: 6. Germline CDR1 is SGHTA and CDR2 is FQGNSA. For the CDR3, the DNA is TGTGCCAGCAGCGCCGGGACAGTAGATGGCTACACCTTC. It is translated as CASSAGTVDGYTF.

The CDR3 protein is CATSSTARGPYDEQYF. The CDR3 DNA follows: TGTGCCACCAGCAGCACGGCCAGGGGCCCCTACGATGAGCAGTACTTC. This chain connects TRBV15 to TRBJ2-7; maybe TRBD1 (6 bases). The germline CDR1 and CDR2 sequences are LNHNV and YYDKDF (reference sequence). The V gene lost 3 bases and the J gene lost 7 bases, with 22 bases spanning the gap. The CDR3 runs to 16 residues.

V and J are TRBV7-8 and TRBJ1-6; 7 nucleotides match TRBD1. CDR3 length equals 14 residues. Trimming at V came to 1 base and at J to 10 bases, leaving 4 bases not matched to a gene. CDR1 and CDR2 from the germline V gene are SGHVS and FQNEAQ. DNA of the CDR3: TGTGCCAGCAGCTTAGAGACAGGGAGCTCACCCCTCCACTTT. It translates to CASSLETGSSPLHF. Looking up the rest from reference TRBV7-8 and TRBJ1-6 gives the full variable domain: GAGVSQSPRYKVAKRGQDVALRCDPISGHVSLFWYQQALGQGPEFLTYFQNEAQLDKSGLPSDRFFAERPEGSVSTLKIQRTQQEDSAVYLCASSLETGSSPLHFGNGTRLTVT.